The rows below give T cell receptor beta chains drawn from one sample of a study of blood T cell repertoires in COVID-19. Measured with immunoSEQ multiplex PCR; TCRdb has only the in-frame clones, and not every one. Of over 150,000 clones listed, nearly 80% were seen once; the top ten hold approximately 26%. Specimen: peripheral blood. The source of these receptors is a woman in her seventies with acute or convalescent COVID-19. Both conserved end residues are part of each CDR3. The order of the fields is D gene, J gene, V gene, clone size, CDR3 DNA, CDR3 protein. A D gene is named only where the DNA matches it firmly. Only part of the rows carry a size: once, few, many, or a class if the clone is expanded.

d_call: NA; j_call: TRBJ2-1; v_call: TRBV14; clone_size: NA; cdr3_nt: TGTGCCAGCAGCCAAGGCAGGGCCTACAATGAGCAGTTCTTC; cdr3_aa: CASSQGRAYNEQFF
d_call: TRBD1; j_call: TRBJ1-2; v_call: TRBV9; clone_size: NA; cdr3_nt: TGTGCCAGCAGCGTAGGGGCGACAGGGTACTATGGCTACACCTTC; cdr3_aa: CASSVGATGYYGYTF
d_call: TRBD1; j_call: TRBJ1-1; v_call: TRBV7-9; clone_size: NA; cdr3_nt: TGTGCCAGCAGCCGCCGGACAGGGGGCGCAGATACTGAAGCTTTCTTT; cdr3_aa: CASSRRTGGADTEAFF
d_call: NA; j_call: TRBJ2-2; v_call: TRBV7-3; clone_size: NA; cdr3_nt: TGTGCCAGCAGCTTACTCGACACCGGGGAGCTGTTTTTT; cdr3_aa: CASSLLDTGELFF
d_call: TRBD1; j_call: TRBJ2-6; v_call: TRBV4-2; clone_size: NA; cdr3_nt: TGTGCCAGCAGCCTGGGACAGGGGGCGCTTGGGGCTAACGTCCTGACTTTC; cdr3_aa: CASSLGQGALGANVLTF
d_call: TRBD1; j_call: TRBJ1-4; v_call: TRBV24-1; clone_size: few; cdr3_nt: TGTGCCACCAGTGACGCGGGACAGAATGAAAAACTGTTTTTT; cdr3_aa: CATSDAGQNEKLFF
d_call: NA; j_call: TRBJ1-1; v_call: TRBV3-1/TRBV3-2; clone_size: NA; cdr3_nt: TGTGCCAGCAGCCCACCGGGATCTTGGGGCACTGAAGCTTTCTTT; cdr3_aa: CASSPPGSWGTEAFF
d_call: TRBD2; j_call: TRBJ2-1; v_call: TRBV5-6; clone_size: NA; cdr3_nt: TGTGCCAGCAGCTGGGGACTAGCGGGAGGAGGTGAGCAGTTCTTC; cdr3_aa: CASSWGLAGGGEQFF
d_call: NA; j_call: TRBJ2-7; v_call: TRBV6-2/TRBV6-3; clone_size: NA; cdr3_nt: TGTGCCAGCAGTTACTCGACGGCAGGGGACCACGAGCAGTACTTC; cdr3_aa: CASSYSTAGDHEQYF
d_call: TRBD1; j_call: TRBJ1-2; v_call: TRBV5-6; clone_size: NA; cdr3_nt: TGTGCCAGCAGCTTGGAGGGGGCAGCCGAGATCTATGGCTACACCTTC; cdr3_aa: CASSLEGAAEIYGYTF
d_call: TRBD1; j_call: TRBJ2-5; v_call: TRBV19; clone_size: NA; cdr3_nt: TGTGCCAGTAGTGTGACAGGGGCAGAGACCCAGTACTTC; cdr3_aa: CASSVTGAETQYF
d_call: TRBD2; j_call: TRBJ2-5; v_call: TRBV5-1; clone_size: once; cdr3_nt: TGCGCCAGCAGCGGGACTAGCGGAGAGACCCAGTACTTC; cdr3_aa: CASSGTSGETQYF
d_call: NA; j_call: TRBJ2-4; v_call: TRBV15; clone_size: NA; cdr3_nt: TGTGCCACCAGCAGAGGGGCGGACTGGGTCGCCAAAAACATTCAGTACTTC; cdr3_aa: CATSRGADWVAKNIQYF
d_call: TRBD2; j_call: TRBJ2-1; v_call: TRBV19; clone_size: NA; cdr3_nt: TGTGCCAGTAGTATAGGGCTAGCGGACCTAAGAAATGAGCAGTTCTTC; cdr3_aa: CASSIGLADLRNEQFF
d_call: TRBD1; j_call: TRBJ1-1; v_call: TRBV28; clone_size: NA; cdr3_nt: TGTGCCAGCAGACGCACCACAGGGGAAGGGTACACTGAAGCTTTCTTT; cdr3_aa: CASRRTTGEGYTEAFF
d_call: NA; j_call: TRBJ1-2; v_call: TRBV27; clone_size: NA; cdr3_nt: TGTGCCAGCAGTTTATCGCGGGGACTTCCCTATGGCTACACCTTC; cdr3_aa: CASSLSRGLPYGYTF
d_call: TRBD2; j_call: TRBJ2-7; v_call: TRBV6-5; clone_size: NA; cdr3_nt: TGTGCCAGCAGTTACTCCGCGGGAGGGCAATACGAGCAGTACTTC; cdr3_aa: CASSYSAGGQYEQYF
d_call: TRBD1; j_call: TRBJ2-7; v_call: TRBV7-2; clone_size: NA; cdr3_nt: TGTGCCAGCCAATTGAAACCGGGACAGGGGTTCGAGCAGTACTTC; cdr3_aa: CASQLKPGQGFEQYF
d_call: NA; j_call: TRBJ2-7; v_call: TRBV6-5; clone_size: NA; cdr3_nt: TGTGCCAGCCGGTCCTCTCTTCGGTTCGGCGAGCAGTACTTC; cdr3_aa: CASRSSLRFGEQYF
d_call: TRBD1; j_call: TRBJ1-2; v_call: TRBV3-1/TRBV3-2; clone_size: NA; cdr3_nt: TGTGCCAGCAGCCAAGCGGACAGGATTCGATATGGCTACACCTTC; cdr3_aa: CASSQADRIRYGYTF
d_call: NA; j_call: TRBJ2-5; v_call: TRBV6-6; clone_size: few; cdr3_nt: TGTGCCAGCAGTTACGCAGGGGCCGGCCAGACCCAGTACTTC; cdr3_aa: CASSYAGAGQTQYF
d_call: TRBD1; j_call: TRBJ1-3; v_call: TRBV10-3; clone_size: NA; cdr3_nt: TGTGCCATCAGTGAAGGGACAGGCAGCTCTGGAAACACCATATATTTT; cdr3_aa: CAISEGTGSSGNTIYF
d_call: NA; j_call: TRBJ2-1; v_call: TRBV7-2; clone_size: NA; cdr3_nt: TGTGCCAGCACGGGACTTTACAATGAGCAGTTCTTC; cdr3_aa: CASTGLYNEQFF
d_call: NA; j_call: TRBJ1-1; v_call: TRBV4-1; clone_size: NA; cdr3_nt: TGCGCCAGCAGCCAAAACACAGGCCTGAACACTGAAGCTTTCTTT; cdr3_aa: CASSQNTGLNTEAFF
d_call: NA; j_call: TRBJ2-5; v_call: TRBV7-3; clone_size: NA; cdr3_nt: TGTGCCAGCAGCGTTACGAGGGAAGAGACCCAGTACTTC; cdr3_aa: CASSVTREETQYF
d_call: TRBD1; j_call: TRBJ1-2; v_call: TRBV27; clone_size: NA; cdr3_nt: TGTGCCAGCAGTCGAACCCGGGACAGGGGTTGGGACTATGGCTACACCTTC; cdr3_aa: CASSRTRDRGWDYGYTF
d_call: NA; j_call: TRBJ2-4; v_call: TRBV6-5; clone_size: NA; cdr3_nt: TGTGCCAGCTACAGTTTAGGCAAAAACATTCAGTACTTC; cdr3_aa: CASYSLGKNIQYF
d_call: NA; j_call: TRBJ2-1; v_call: TRBV6-5; clone_size: NA; cdr3_nt: TGTGCCAGCAGCCTTAGCAGTAAGAACAATGAGCAGTTCTTC; cdr3_aa: CASSLSSKNNEQFF
d_call: NA; j_call: TRBJ2-3; v_call: TRBV19; clone_size: NA; cdr3_nt: TGTGCCAGTAGTATTGAACTGGGGGGAGTCGCAGATACGCAGTATTTT; cdr3_aa: CASSIELGGVADTQYF
d_call: NA; j_call: TRBJ1-1; v_call: TRBV6-5; clone_size: few; cdr3_nt: TGTGCCAGCAGTGACTCGGGCGAAGCTTTCTTT; cdr3_aa: CASSDSGEAFF
d_call: NA; j_call: TRBJ2-2; v_call: TRBV2; clone_size: once; cdr3_nt: TGTGCCAGCAGCCGAGGGCCCCCCGGGGAGCTGTTTTTT; cdr3_aa: CASSRGPPGELFF
d_call: NA; j_call: TRBJ1-6; v_call: TRBV9; clone_size: NA; cdr3_nt: TGTGCCAGCAGCCCCAGACCCCTCGGGTCACCCCTCCACTTT; cdr3_aa: CASSPRPLGSPLHF
d_call: TRBD2; j_call: TRBJ2-7; v_call: TRBV27; clone_size: few; cdr3_nt: TGTGCCAGCAGTTCGACTAGCGGGAGAGGCTACGAGCAGTACTTC; cdr3_aa: CASSSTSGRGYEQYF
d_call: TRBD1; j_call: TRBJ2-7; v_call: TRBV19; clone_size: once; cdr3_nt: TGTGCCAGTAGTATCGTTGACAGGGGAGGATACGAGCAGTACTTC; cdr3_aa: CASSIVDRGGYEQYF
d_call: NA; j_call: TRBJ2-1; v_call: TRBV24-1; clone_size: NA; cdr3_nt: TGTGCCACCAGTGGAGGAGGGAGCTCCTACAATGAGCAGTTCTTC; cdr3_aa: CATSGGGSSYNEQFF
d_call: TRBD1; j_call: TRBJ2-5; v_call: TRBV18; clone_size: NA; cdr3_nt: TGTGCCAGCTCTCAAACAGGGGGCCAAGAGACCCAGTACTTC; cdr3_aa: CASSQTGGQETQYF
d_call: NA; j_call: TRBJ1-4; v_call: TRBV18; clone_size: NA; cdr3_nt: TGTGCCAGCTCACCGGGAGTGGATGAAAAACTGTTTTTT; cdr3_aa: CASSPGVDEKLFF
d_call: NA; j_call: TRBJ2-7; v_call: TRBV27; clone_size: NA; cdr3_nt: TGTGCCAGCAGTTTTACAGGGTACGAGCAGTACTTC; cdr3_aa: CASSFTGYEQYF
d_call: TRBD1; j_call: TRBJ1-2; v_call: TRBV19; clone_size: NA; cdr3_nt: TGTGCCAGTAGGAGAGACAGGGGGAACTATGGCTACACCTTC; cdr3_aa: CASRRDRGNYGYTF
d_call: NA; j_call: TRBJ1-2; v_call: TRBV5-1; clone_size: NA; cdr3_nt: TGCGCCAGCAGCTTGGAAGCCCCAGGAGGCTACACCTTC; cdr3_aa: CASSLEAPGGYTF
d_call: TRBD1; j_call: TRBJ1-2; v_call: TRBV2; clone_size: NA; cdr3_nt: TGTGCCAGCAGTTGGACCACAGGGGGCGGGGGCTACACCTTC; cdr3_aa: CASSWTTGGGGYTF
d_call: TRBD2; j_call: TRBJ2-7; v_call: TRBV9; clone_size: NA; cdr3_nt: TGTGCCAGCAGCGTAGGGGCGGGAGAAACATACGAGCAGTACTTC; cdr3_aa: CASSVGAGETYEQYF
d_call: NA; j_call: TRBJ1-2; v_call: TRBV14; clone_size: NA; cdr3_nt: TGTGCCAGCAGCCACGGTTTTGGCTACACCTTC; cdr3_aa: CASSHGFGYTF
d_call: TRBD2; j_call: TRBJ2-7; v_call: TRBV14; clone_size: once; cdr3_nt: TGTGCCAGCAGCCAAGATCAACCTAGCGGGACCCGCTACGAGCAGTACTTC; cdr3_aa: CASSQDQPSGTRYEQYF
d_call: TRBD2; j_call: TRBJ2-7; v_call: TRBV6-2/TRBV6-3; clone_size: NA; cdr3_nt: TGTGCCAGCAGTCCCCGGGGGGGCCCCACTCCCTACGAGCAGTACTTC; cdr3_aa: CASSPRGGPTPYEQYF
d_call: TRBD1; j_call: TRBJ2-2; v_call: TRBV6-5; clone_size: NA; cdr3_nt: TGTGCCAGCACCCGAGACAGGGGGGCCACCGGGGAGCTGTTTTTT; cdr3_aa: CASTRDRGATGELFF
d_call: TRBD2; j_call: TRBJ2-1; v_call: TRBV4-2; clone_size: NA; cdr3_nt: TGTGCCAGCAGCCCTGGACTAGCGGGCAATGAGCAGTTCTTC; cdr3_aa: CASSPGLAGNEQFF
d_call: NA; j_call: TRBJ1-2; v_call: TRBV6-2/TRBV6-3; clone_size: NA; cdr3_nt: TGTGCCAGCAGCCCTCCTACAGGCGGCGGCTACACCTTC; cdr3_aa: CASSPPTGGGYTF
d_call: TRBD2; j_call: TRBJ2-7; v_call: TRBV5-1; clone_size: NA; cdr3_nt: TGCGCCAGCAGGACAGCGGGGAGCTCCTACGAGCAGTACTTC; cdr3_aa: CASRTAGSSYEQYF
d_call: TRBD2; j_call: TRBJ2-3; v_call: TRBV7-2; clone_size: NA; cdr3_nt: TGTGCCAGCATAGGACTAGCGACTACAGATACGCAGTATTTT; cdr3_aa: CASIGLATTDTQYF
d_call: TRBD2; j_call: TRBJ2-2; v_call: TRBV6-6; clone_size: NA; cdr3_nt: TGTGCCAGCACCTACGGGACTACGAACACCGGGGAGCTGTTTTTT; cdr3_aa: CASTYGTTNTGELFF
d_call: NA; j_call: TRBJ2-3; v_call: TRBV7-2; clone_size: NA; cdr3_nt: TGTGCCAGCAGCACAACAGGGAACACAGATACGCAGTATTTT; cdr3_aa: CASSTTGNTDTQYF